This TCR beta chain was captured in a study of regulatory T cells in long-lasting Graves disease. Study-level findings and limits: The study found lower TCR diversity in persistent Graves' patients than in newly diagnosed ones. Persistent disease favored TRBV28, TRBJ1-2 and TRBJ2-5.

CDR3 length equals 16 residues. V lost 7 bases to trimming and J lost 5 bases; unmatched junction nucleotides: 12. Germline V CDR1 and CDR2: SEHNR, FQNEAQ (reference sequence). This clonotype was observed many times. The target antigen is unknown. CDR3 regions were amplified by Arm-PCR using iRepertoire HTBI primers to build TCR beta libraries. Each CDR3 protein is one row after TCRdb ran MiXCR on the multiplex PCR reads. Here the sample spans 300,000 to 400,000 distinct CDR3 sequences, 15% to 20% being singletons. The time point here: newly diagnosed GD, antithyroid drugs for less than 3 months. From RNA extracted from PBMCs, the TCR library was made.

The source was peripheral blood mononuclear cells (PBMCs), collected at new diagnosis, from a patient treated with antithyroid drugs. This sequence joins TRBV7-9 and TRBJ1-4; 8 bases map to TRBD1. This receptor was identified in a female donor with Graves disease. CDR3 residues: CASKFPSGQGNEKLFF. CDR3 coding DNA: TGTGCCAGCAAATTCCCCTCTGGACAGGGAAATGAAAAACTGTTTTTT.